Shown below are 5 T cell receptor beta chains from a single sample sequenced in a study of cytomegalovirus exposure and HLA in healthy donors. Primers for the PCR totalled 60 Vbeta and 13 Jbeta. Assay: immunoSEQ multiplex PCR; the TCRdb copy retains only in-frame clones and omits some. Recorded here are 85,000 to 110,000 clones; the top ten clones represent 3.5%. The specimen sequenced was PBMCs. All receptors derive from a man aged 40-49 years in good health and CMV-seronegative.

CDR3 residues: CAISESRGDQPQHF. CDR3 in DNA: TGTGCCATCAGTGAGTCGCGGGGGGATCAGCCCCAGCATTTT. The chain joins TRBV10-3 to TRBJ1-5, with D possibly being TRBD1 (5 bases). The V and J ends lost 0 bases and 5 bases respectively, with 8 bases between them. Per germline, CDR1 ENHRY and CDR2 SYGVKD. This CDR3 has 14 residues.

The chain couples TRBV30 to TRBJ2-7; possibly TRBD2 for D (5 bases). Germline V CDR1 and CDR2: GTSNPN, SVGIG (reference sequence). V was clipped by 5 bases and J by 2 bases, with 13 bases between them. CDR3 size: 13 residues. Here the CDR3 DNA reads TGTGCCTGGGATCGGACTGCTACCTACGAGCAGTACTTC. This encodes CAWDRTATYEQYF.

This chain connects TRBV19 to TRBJ2-2, with a tentative D call TRBD2 (5 bases). The CDR3 covers 14 residues. V lost 7 bases and J 4 bases, leaving 13 bases between the germline ends. The germline gives CDR1 LNHDA, CDR2 SQIVND (reference sequence). The CDR3 region has the DNA TGTGCCAGTACCGTATTAGCGAGCACCGGGGAGCTGTTTTTT. Encoded protein: CASTVLASTGELFF. Full variable domain (missing parts from reference TRBV19 and TRBJ2-2): DGGITQSPKYLFRKEGQNVTLSCEQNLNHDAMYWYRQDPGQGLRLIYYSQIVNDFQKGDIAEGYSVSREKKESFPLTVTSAQKNPTAFYLCASTVLASTGELFFGEGSRLTVL.

The V and J genes are TRBV7-2 and TRBJ2-5, with 8 nucleotides matching TRBD2. The length of the CDR3 is 16 residues. Germline CDR1 is SGHTA and CDR2 is FQGNSA. J was trimmed by 5 bases and V by 1 base; bases with no gene match: 9. The CDR3 DNA follows: TGTGCCAGCAGCTTAGGCCCAGCGGGAGTTTTGGAGACCCAGTACTTC. Its protein is CASSLGPAGVLETQYF. Supplemented by reference TRBV7-2 and TRBJ2-5, the full variable domain reads GAGVSQSPSNKVTEKGKDVELRCDPISGHTALYWYRQSLGQGLEFLIYFQGNSAPDKSGLPSDRFSAERTGGSVSTLTIQRTQQEDSAVYLCASSLGPAGVLETQYFGPGTRLLVL.

The chain carries TRBV28 and TRBJ2-3, with D unclear. Between the trimmed V and J ends, which lost 10 bases and 5 bases, there was a span of 22 bases. There are 15 residues in the CDR3. Looked up from germline, CDR1 is MDHEN and CDR2 is SYDVKM. The CDR3 is CAITPSGSLGDTQYF. The CDR3 region has the DNA TGTGCCATCACACCATCCGGGTCCCTAGGAGATACGCAGTATTTT.